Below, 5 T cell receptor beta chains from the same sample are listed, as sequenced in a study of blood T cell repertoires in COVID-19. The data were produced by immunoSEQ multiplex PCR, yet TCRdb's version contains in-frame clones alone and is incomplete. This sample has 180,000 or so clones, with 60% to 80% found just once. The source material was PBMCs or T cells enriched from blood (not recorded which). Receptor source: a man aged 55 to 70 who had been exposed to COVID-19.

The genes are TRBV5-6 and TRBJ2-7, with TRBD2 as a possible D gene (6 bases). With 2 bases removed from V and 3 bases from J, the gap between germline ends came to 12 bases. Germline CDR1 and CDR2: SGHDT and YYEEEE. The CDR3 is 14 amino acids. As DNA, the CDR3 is TGTGCCAGCAGCTTACAACTAGCTCTCTACGAGCAGTACTTC. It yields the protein CASSLQLALYEQYF. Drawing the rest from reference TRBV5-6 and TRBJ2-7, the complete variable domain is DAGVTQSPTHLIKTRGQQVTLRCSPKSGHDTVSWYQQALGQGPQFIFQYYEEEERQRGNFPDRFSGHQFPNYSSELNVNALLLGDSALYLCASSLQLALYEQYFGPGTRLTVT.

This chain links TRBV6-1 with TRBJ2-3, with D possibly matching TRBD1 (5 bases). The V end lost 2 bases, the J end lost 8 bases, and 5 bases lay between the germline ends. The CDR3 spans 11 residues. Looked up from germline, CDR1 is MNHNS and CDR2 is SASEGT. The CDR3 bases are TGTGCCAGCAGTGAACAGGGTACGCAGTATTTT. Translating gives CASSEQGTQYF.

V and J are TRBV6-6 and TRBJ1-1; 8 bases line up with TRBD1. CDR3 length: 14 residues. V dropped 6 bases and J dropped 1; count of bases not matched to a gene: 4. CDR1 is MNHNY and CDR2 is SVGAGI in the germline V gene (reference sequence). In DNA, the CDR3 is TGTGCCAGCAGGACAGGGGCCCCGAACACTGAAGCTTTCTTT. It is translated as CASRTGAPNTEAFF.

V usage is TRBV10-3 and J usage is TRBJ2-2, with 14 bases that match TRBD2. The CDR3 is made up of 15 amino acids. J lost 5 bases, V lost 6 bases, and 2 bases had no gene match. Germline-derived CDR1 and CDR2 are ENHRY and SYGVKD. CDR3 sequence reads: CAISGTSGSTGELFF. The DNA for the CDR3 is TGTGCCATCAGCGGGACTAGCGGGAGTACCGGGGAGCTGTTTTTT.

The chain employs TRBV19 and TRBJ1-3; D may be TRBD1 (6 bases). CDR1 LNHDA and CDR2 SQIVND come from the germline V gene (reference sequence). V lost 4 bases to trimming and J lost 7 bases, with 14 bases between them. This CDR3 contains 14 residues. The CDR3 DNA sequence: TGTGCCAGTAGTACCAGGGGAACGGTTAACACCATATATTTT. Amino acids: CASSTRGTVNTIYF.